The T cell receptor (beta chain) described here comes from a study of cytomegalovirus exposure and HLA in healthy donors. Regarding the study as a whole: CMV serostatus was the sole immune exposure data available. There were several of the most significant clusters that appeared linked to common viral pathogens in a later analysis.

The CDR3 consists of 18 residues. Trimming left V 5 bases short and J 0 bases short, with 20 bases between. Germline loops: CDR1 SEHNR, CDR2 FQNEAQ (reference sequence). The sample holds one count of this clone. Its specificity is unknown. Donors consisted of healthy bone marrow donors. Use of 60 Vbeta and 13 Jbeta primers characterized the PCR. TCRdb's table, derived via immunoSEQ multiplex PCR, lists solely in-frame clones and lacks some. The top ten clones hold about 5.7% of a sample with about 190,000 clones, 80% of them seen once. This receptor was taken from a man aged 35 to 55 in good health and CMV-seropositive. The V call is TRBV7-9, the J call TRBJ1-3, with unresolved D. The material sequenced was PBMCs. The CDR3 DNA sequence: TGTGCCAGCAGCCATTACGTTCGCGGCCTGAGCTCTGGAAACACCATATATTTT. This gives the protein CASSHYVRGLSSGNTIYF.